The clone carrying this T cell receptor (beta chain) was detected many times. Its antigen is undetermined. The data were obtained in a study of regulatory T cells in long-lasting Graves disease. V gave up 5 bases and J gave up 0 bases; unmatched junction bases: 5. This CDR3 contains 16 residues. The germline V gene encodes CDR1 KGHDR and CDR2 SFDVKD. Combining iRepertoire HTBI primers with Arm-PCR of CDR3 regions, the authors built TCR beta libraries. TCRdb reprocessed the multiplex PCR reads with MiXCR, giving one entry per CDR3 protein. The sample records about 540,000 distinct CDR3 sequences, approximately 15% being singletons. General study findings and limits: Favored usage of TRBV28, TRBJ1-2 and TRBJ2-5 was recorded in persistent disease.

The time point here: newly diagnosed GD, antithyroid drugs for less than 3 months. Scientists built the TCR library using RNA that was extracted from PBMCs. Graves' disease diagnoses followed American Thyroid Association guidelines. A further study also used this sample, focusing on T cells in Graves' hyperthyroidism and ophthalmopathy. As that study records: Each diagnosis was grounded in clinical symptoms, serum thyroxine and TRAb, thyroid ultrasound, and orbital computed tomography.

J is TRBJ2-2 and V is TRBV24-1; 7 bases are a match to TRBD1. This specimen was peripheral blood mononuclear cells (PBMCs), taken at new diagnosis, from a patient treated with antithyroid drugs. This clonotype was sampled from a man aged 30 to 45 with Graves disease. CDR3 sequence (DNA): TGTGCCACCAGTGGTAGAGGGGGCCCGAACACCGGGGAGCTGTTTTTT. Protein: CATSGRGGPNTGELFF.